The 27 T cell receptor beta chains listed next were all sequenced from one sample in a study of blood T cell repertoires in COVID-19. Data came from immunoSEQ multiplex PCR; TCRdb stores just in-frame clones and leaves some out. The sample shows more than 200,000 clones, more than 75% of them seen only once. The source material was peripheral blood. The receptors derive from a man between 45 and 60 years old with COVID-19, enrolled during active disease.

The rearrangement links TRBV9 to TRBJ2-3; tentative D call: TRBD1 (5 bases). Germline CDR1 SGDLS, CDR2 YYNGEE. The CDR3 is 17 amino acids. V was cut by 0 bases and J by 5 bases, with 19 bases left in between. The CDR3 here is CASSVGAGGGAGDTQYF. The CDR3 DNA is TGTGCCAGCAGCGTAGGTGCAGGTGGTGGGGCCGGAGATACGCAGTATTTT.

V usage is TRBV2 and J usage is TRBJ1-4; unclear D gene. The V end lost 6 bases, the J end lost 7 bases, and 15 bases lay between the germline ends. CDR1 and CDR2 from the germline V gene are SNHLY and FYNNEI. CDR3 size: 14 residues. DNA for the CDR3: TGTGCCAGCAGCCTCGCACAGACCTTTGAAAAACTGTTTTTT. This gives the protein CASSLAQTFEKLFF. The whole variable domain, filled in from reference TRBV2 and TRBJ1-4, reads EPEVTQTPSHQVTQMGQEVILRCVPISNHLYFYWYRQILGQKVEFLVSFYNNEISEKSEIFDDQFSVERPDGSNFTLKIRSTKLEDSAMYFCASSLAQTFEKLFFGSGTQLSVL.

The rearrangement uses TRBV2 and TRBJ2-3; 7 bases are shared with TRBD1. CDR1 and CDR2 (germline): SNHLY, FYNNEI. The CDR3 has 14 residues. Trimming removed 6 bases from V and 5 bases from J; junction bases left unmatched: 8. Here the CDR3 DNA reads TGTGCCAGCAGAGGAGACAGGGCTGGAGATACGCAGTATTTT. This sequence encodes CASRGDRAGDTQYF. The complete variable domain, with remaining parts taken from reference TRBV2 and TRBJ2-3, reads EPEVTQTPSHQVTQMGQEVILRCVPISNHLYFYWYRQILGQKVEFLVSFYNNEISEKSEIFDDQFSVERPDGSNFTLKIRSTKLEDSAMYFCASRGDRAGDTQYFGPGTRLTVL.

The chain employs TRBV2 and TRBJ2-7; a weak D match, TRBD2 (6 bases). Trimming removed 5 bases at V and 2 bases at J, with 16 bases between. CDR3 length equals 15 residues. Germline CDR1 reads SNHLY; CDR2 reads FYNNEI. CDR3 in DNA: TGTGCCAGCAGTTCGGCGACTAGGGCCCCCTACGAGCAGTACTTC. This gives the protein CASSSATRAPYEQYF. Filled out from reference TRBV2 and TRBJ2-7, the complete variable domain reads EPEVTQTPSHQVTQMGQEVILRCVPISNHLYFYWYRQILGQKVEFLVSFYNNEISEKSEIFDDQFSVERPDGSNFTLKIRSTKLEDSAMYFCASSSATRAPYEQYFGPGTRLTVT.

The chain combines TRBV6-6 with TRBJ2-3; 8 bases fit TRBD1. This CDR3 region has 15 residues. The V and J ends lost 1 base and 2 bases, in that order; junction bases with no gene match: 2. Germline V CDR1 and CDR2: MNHNY, SVGAGI (reference sequence). This CDR3 is CASSYWDRSTDTQYF. The CDR3 DNA reads as TGTGCCAGCAGTTACTGGGACAGGTCCACAGATACGCAGTATTTT.

The genes are TRBV28 and TRBJ2-1, with 7 bases that match TRBD2. The CDR3 length is 12 residues. Trimming took 5 bases from V and 7 from J; bases not matched to a gene: 2. Germline CDR1 and CDR2: MDHEN and SYDVKM. In DNA, the CDR3 is TGTGCCAGCAGTAGCGGGGAAAATGAGCAGTTCTTC. It encodes CASSSGENEQFF.

The chain is built from TRBV19 and TRBJ2-5, with D possibly matching TRBD2 (6 bases). The V gene's germline CDR1 is LNHDA and CDR2 SQIVND (reference sequence). The CDR3 loop spans 14 amino acids. Trimming shortened V by 4 bases and J by 9 bases, and 18 bases separated the two germline ends. The CDR3 here is CASSNGEAFRAQYF. The CDR3, as DNA: TGTGCCAGTAGTAATGGGGAGGCTTTCCGGGCCCAGTACTTC.

This clone was detected only a few times. The chain couples TRBV6-1 to TRBJ1-4, with 9 bases that match TRBD1. V lost 3 bases, J lost 7 bases, and 9 bases stayed unmatched. Germline lookup yields CDR1 MNHNS and CDR2 SASEGT. This CDR3 has 16 amino acids. The CDR3 protein is CASSDGTGLGGEKLFF. The CDR3 DNA reads TGTGCCAGCAGTGACGGGACAGGGCTTGGTGGTGAAAAACTGTTTTTT.

The J gene is TRBJ2-1, the V gene TRBV30, with 7 bases fitting TRBD2. Germline CDR1 is GTSNPN and CDR2 is SVGIG (reference sequence). The CDR3 runs 14 residues. J was trimmed by 1 base and V by 3 bases; bases with no gene match: 3. CDR3 in DNA: TGTGCCTGGAGCGGGGGGACGTCCTACAATGAGCAGTTCTTC. Its protein product is CAWSGGTSYNEQFF. Combining the CDR3 with reference TRBV30 and TRBJ2-1 gives the whole variable domain SQTIHQWPATLVQPVGSPLSLECTVEGTSNPNLYWYRQAAGRGLQLLFYSVGIGQISSEVPQNLSASRPQDRQFILSSKKLLLSDSGFYLCAWSGGTSYNEQFFGPGTRLTVL.

The chain uses TRBV5-1 and TRBJ2-7, with D tentatively TRBD2 (5 bases). Trimming pared 1 base from V and 7 bases from J, leaving 12 bases between. CDR3 length equals 13 residues. Looked up from germline, CDR1 is SGHRS and CDR2 is YFSETQ. The CDR3: CASSLWRAEEQYF. The CDR3 DNA sequence: TGCGCCAGCAGCTTGTGGCGGGCCGAGGAGCAGTACTTC.

This clone is a singleton in its sample. CDR3 residues: CASMTKRPGQYGYTF. As DNA, the CDR3 is TGTGCCAGCATGACCAAACGGCCAGGGCAATATGGCTACACCTTC. The chain uses TRBV27 and TRBJ1-2, with D possibly matching TRBD1 (5 bases). The CDR3 covers 15 residues. V was cut by 7 bases and J by 5 bases, with 20 bases left in between. Germline-derived CDR1 and CDR2 are MNHEY and SMNVEV (reference sequence).

The chain is built from TRBV30 and TRBJ1-1; D ambiguous. V gave up 1 base and J gave up 0 bases, with 9 bases separating them. Germline V gene data show CDR1 as GTSNPN and CDR2 as SVGIG (reference sequence). The CDR3 is 14 amino acids. Here the CDR3 reads CAWSAGGLNTEAFF. The CDR3 bases are TGTGCCTGGAGTGCCGGAGGATTGAACACTGAAGCTTTCTTT.

The chain uses TRBV7-9 and TRBJ1-4; D might be TRBD1 (5 bases). The V and J ends lost 4 bases and 8 bases respectively, with 8 bases between them. The CDR3 has 12 amino acids. CDR1 and CDR2 from the germline V gene are SEHNR and FQNEAQ (reference sequence). The CDR3 coding sequence is TGTGCCAGCAGCTCAGACAGCGAAAAACTGTTTTTT. Its translation: CASSSDSEKLFF.

The V call is TRBV15, the J call TRBJ1-2, with 7 bases lining up with TRBD1. The ends lost 0 bases at V and 4 bases at J; junction bases unmatched: 2. Germline V gene sequence: CDR1 LNHNV, CDR2 YYDKDF (reference sequence). The CDR3 is 14 amino acids. CDR3 loop: CATSRDSGGYGYTF. As DNA, the CDR3 is TGTGCCACCAGCAGAGATTCAGGGGGCTATGGCTACACCTTC.

V and J are TRBV27 and TRBJ2-2, with TRBD1 matching over 10 bases. Losses at the gene ends were 5 bases for V and 6 bases for J; bases not matched to a gene: 3. CDR1 MNHEY and CDR2 SMNVEV come from the germline V gene (reference sequence). The CDR3 consists of 14 residues. The CDR3 coding sequence is TGTGCCAGCAGTACCGGACAGGGGGCCGGGGAGCTGTTTTTT. The encoded protein is CASSTGQGAGELFF.

The chain carries TRBV11-2 and TRBJ2-1, with D uncertain. The V gene lost 0 bases and the J gene lost 4 bases, with 10 bases spanning the gap. CDR3 length: 15 amino acids. CDR1 is SGHAT, CDR2 FQNNGV, per germline. The CDR3 DNA reads as TGTGCCAGCAGCTTAGATATGTCGGAGTACAATGAGCAGTTCTTC. This translates into CASSLDMSEYNEQFF.

The chain couples TRBV5-6 to TRBJ1-6; the D gene is possibly TRBD1 (5 bases). V was clipped by 4 bases and J by 8 bases, with 13 bases between them. Per germline, CDR1 SGHDT and CDR2 YYEEEE. This CDR3 has 14 residues. The DNA for the CDR3 is TGTGCCAGCAGCGGAACATGGGGGGATTCACCCCTCCACTTT. It encodes CASSGTWGDSPLHF. The variable domain in full, completed from reference TRBV5-6 and TRBJ1-6, reads DAGVTQSPTHLIKTRGQQVTLRCSPKSGHDTVSWYQQALGQGPQFIFQYYEEEERQRGNFPDRFSGHQFPNYSSELNVNALLLGDSALYLCASSGTWGDSPLHFGNGTRLTVT.

The rearrangement uses TRBV7-9 and TRBJ2-1, with D unclear. Germline CDR1 reads SEHNR; CDR2 reads FQNEAQ (reference sequence). The CDR3 runs 14 residues. Trimming took 1 base from V and 6 from J, leaving 10 bases between them. The CDR3 protein is CASSLDSIINEQFF. The CDR3 coding sequence is TGTGCCAGCAGCTTAGACTCGATTATCAATGAGCAGTTCTTC.

The chain couples TRBV28 to TRBJ1-6, with 7 bases matching TRBD1. In germline, CDR1 is MDHEN, CDR2 SYDVKM. The CDR3 sequence is 14 residues long. V was clipped by 5 bases and J by 6 bases; unmatched bases: 4. This chain's CDR3 is CASSVGQLNSPLHF. CDR3 DNA sequence: TGTGCCAGCAGTGTGGGACAGCTTAATTCACCCCTCCACTTT. Supplemented by reference TRBV28 and TRBJ1-6, the full variable domain reads DVKVTQSSRYLVKRTGEKVFLECVQDMDHENMFWYRQDPGLGLRLIYFSYDVKMKEKGDIPEGYSVSREKKERFSLILESASTNQTSMYLCASSVGQLNSPLHFGNGTRLTVT.

The chain is built from TRBV19 and TRBJ2-6, with D uncertain. The ends were cut back, 3 bases at V and 2 bases at J, with 8 bases in the middle. The CDR3 has 15 residues. Germline V gene data show CDR1 as LNHDA and CDR2 as SQIVND (reference sequence). The CDR3 nucleotides read TGTGCCAGTAGTATTGGTAGCCCTGGGGCCAACGTCCTGACTTTC. This translates into CASSIGSPGANVLTF.

The V call is TRBV28, the J call TRBJ1-5; the D is unclear. The CDR3 is 14 residues long. The V end lost 5 bases, the J end lost 3 bases, and 11 bases lay between the germline ends. Germline lookup yields CDR1 MDHEN and CDR2 SYDVKM. The CDR3 DNA sequence: TGTGCCAGCAGTAACGCAGGCAACAATCAGCCCCAGCATTTT. Translated, it gives CASSNAGNNQPQHF.

V and J are TRBV7-2 and TRBJ1-5; D perhaps matches TRBD1 (5 bases). Trimming took 4 bases from V and 6 from J, leaving 7 bases between them. CDR1 is SGHTA, CDR2 FQGNSA, per germline. The CDR3 contains 12 residues. The CDR3 sequence is CASSSQGQPQHF. The CDR3 DNA sequence: TGTGCCAGCAGCTCTCAGGGTCAGCCCCAGCATTTT. The variable domain in full, with the rest retrieved from reference TRBV7-2 and TRBJ1-5, is GAGVSQSPSNKVTEKGKDVELRCDPISGHTALYWYRQSLGQGLEFLIYFQGNSAPDKSGLPSDRFSAERTGGSVSTLTIQRTQQEDSAVYLCASSSQGQPQHFGDGTRLSIL.

J is TRBJ1-1 and V is TRBV19, with a weak D call TRBD1 (6 bases). From germline, CDR1 is LNHDA and CDR2 SQIVND (reference sequence). The CDR3 spans 13 residues. V was clipped by 1 base and J by 8 bases, with 11 bases between them. The DNA of the CDR3 is TGTGCCAGTAGTATAGGGACCCAGGGGGAAGCTTTCTTT. Protein product: CASSIGTQGEAFF.

The chain couples TRBV5-1 to TRBJ2-3; 14 positions match TRBD2. V lost 2 bases and J lost 4; bases outside the gene matches: 9. The germline V gene encodes CDR1 SGHRS and CDR2 YFSETQ. The CDR3 totals 18 residues. The CDR3 bases are TGCGCCAGCAGCTTTGGACTAGCGGGGGGAACCGGATCAGATACGCAGTATTTT. Its translation: CASSFGLAGGTGSDTQYF.

This chain joins TRBV5-6 and TRBJ2-1; the D gene is possibly TRBD2 (5 bases). V was cut by 2 bases and J by 4 bases, with 25 bases left in between. CDR3 size: 19 residues. The germline gives CDR1 SGHDT, CDR2 YYEEEE. CDR3 coding DNA: TGTGCCAGCAGCTTCTACGGCAGCGGCGTCCCAGCGACTTACAATGAGCAGTTCTTC. This sequence encodes CASSFYGSGVPATYNEQFF.

The table lists this clone with many counts. This chain links TRBV4-2 with TRBJ2-7; 14 bases are shared with TRBD2. After removal of 4 bases from V and 6 bases from J, the junction contained 2 bases not matched to a gene. The CDR3 runs to 14 residues. Germline V gene sequence: CDR1 LGHNA, CDR2 YNFKEQ. DNA for the CDR3: TGTGCCAGCAGCCTGGGGACTAGCGGGAGCGAGCAGTACTTC. This translates into CASSLGTSGSEQYF.

J is TRBJ2-7 and V is TRBV7-9; D may be TRBD2 (6 bases). The CDR3 is 14 amino acids. V gave up 4 bases and J gave up 8 bases, with 18 bases separating them. The germline V gene has CDR1 SEHNR and CDR2 FQNEAQ (reference sequence). This CDR3 reads CASSSRDSRPQQYF. The CDR3 DNA is TGTGCCAGCAGCTCCCGGGACTCGCGACCCCAGCAGTACTTC.